The T cell receptor (beta chain) described here comes from a study of T cell responses to AZD1222 COVID-19 vaccine. Study-wide findings and caveats: Nearly half of unique spike-specific TCRs reportedly avoided B.1.351 and B.1.1.7 mutated regions. Donors, mostly white British, included more females; clonal diversity was possibly underestimated.

The method was immunoSEQ multiplex PCR; TCRdb's version includes in-frame clones alone and lacks a portion of them. The sample carries roughly 120,000 clones, approximately 92% recorded once. Pooling of second doses given at about 4 or about 12 weeks was done. The CDR3 loop spans 13 amino acids. V lost 5 bases to trimming and J lost 7 bases, with 15 bases between them. This clone was observed a few times. The antigen is undetermined. This sequence originates from an adult who received the AZD1222 COVID-19 vaccine. The chain couples TRBV12-3 or TRBV12-4 to TRBJ2-7; D possibly uses TRBD1 or TRBD2 (5 bases each). The source material was peripheral blood, sampled 28 days after the second AZD1222 dose. The CDR3 nucleotides are TGTGCCAGCAGTCCACCCTCGGGGCGTGAGCAGTACTTC. Its translation: CASSPPSGREQYF.